Described below is a single TCR beta chain sequence and its context. Antigen: not known. Some clones are missing from TCRdb's copy, which holds only in-frame ones; the method was immunoSEQ multiplex PCR. Among approximately 14,000 clones, 78% were seen once, and the ten largest hold more than 6.5%. Isolation of the CD4+ and CD8+ populations was accomplished via positive magnetic bead selection, with purity assessed by flow cytometry. These data belong to a study of somatic mutations in cytotoxic T cells in rheumatoid arthritis. CDR1 and CDR2 (germline): MGHDK, SYGVNS. V dropped 3 bases and J dropped 6 bases, with 7 bases sitting between them. The CDR3 has 12 amino acids. The study, taken as a whole, reports: In rheumatoid arthritis patients, the slight underrepresentation of TRBV07 was not adjusted for multiple comparisons. Researchers did not know the antigen targets of the expanded CD8+ clones. Age-matched healthy controls and rheumatoid arthritis patients had CD8+ T-cell clonality that did not differ significantly.

This TCR was recovered from an adult with rheumatoid arthritis. The chain joins TRBV25-1 to TRBJ2-3; perhaps TRBD2 as D (6 bases). Sequencing was carried out using CD8+ T cells sorted from blood. This CDR3 is CASSDLADTQYF. The CDR3 region has the DNA TGTGCCAGCAGTGATCTAGCGGATACGCAGTATTTT.